This TCR beta chain is drawn from a study of blood T cell repertoires in COVID-19. Study as a whole: Material from acute and convalescent COVID-19 was sourced from the United States, Italy and Spain. T cells, B-cell-depleted T cells, or PBMCs supplied cDNA or gDNA.

This clone was counted once. What the recovered Cohort 3 donors had was two negative PCRs, clearance, or symptom resolution. In the source study's methods: Scientists estimated how many nucleated cells there were by amplifying reference gene primers. Clones were read by immunoSEQ multiplex PCR, and TCRdb kept only the in-frame ones, dropping some. D and trimming were read from the DNA, whereas the V and J calls and clone size are those reported in that table. This sample has about 200,000 clones; about 85% occur once, and the top ten carry approximately 18%. V lost 1 base to trimming and J lost 1 base; unmatched junction nucleotides: 6. This CDR3 spans 17 amino acids. The germline V gene encodes CDR1 SGHTA and CDR2 FQGTGA.

What was sequenced was PBMCs or T cells enriched from blood (not recorded which). This chain joins TRBV7-3 and TRBJ2-1; 8 nucleotides agree with TRBD2. The sequence came from a man aged 40-55 years who had recovered from COVID-19. This CDR3 is CASSLSSGLVSYNEQFF. CDR3 DNA: TGTGCCAGCAGCTTAAGCTCGGGACTAGTATCCTACAATGAGCAGTTCTTC. The variable domain in full, with the rest retrieved from reference TRBV7-3 and TRBJ2-1, is GAGVSQTPSNKVTEKGKYVELRCDPISGHTALYWYRQSLGQGPEFLIYFQGTGAADDSGLPNDRFFAVRPEGSVSTLKIQRTERGDSAVYLCASSLSSGLVSYNEQFFGPGTRLTVL.